This T cell receptor (beta chain) was retrieved from a study of blood T cells in healthy people across ages. Study-wide results and limits: Estimated diversity across one million T cells was deemed an underestimate.

RNA extraction gave at least 6 micrograms of total RNA per sample. Primers used in a second PCR of roughly 6 to 12 cycles were a sample-barcoded 5' primer and a J-beta primer mix. MiXCR, run by TCRdb on the 5' RACE reads, gives a single entry per CDR3 protein. The profile shows about 670,000 distinct CDR3 sequences, around two fifths of them singletons. Notes on this clonotype: Its antigen remains unidentified.

The origin of this receptor is a man at least 80 years old in good health. The specimen was blood.

The CDR3 is CASTQGGQSSYNEQFF. In nucleotides, the CDR3 is TGTGCCAGCACCCAGGGGGGCCAAAGCTCCTACAATGAGCAGTTCTTC. The chain joins TRBV12-3 or TRBV12-4 to TRBJ2-1; D may be TRBD1 (7 bases). The CDR3 extends over 16 amino acids. Trimming took off 7 bases at V and 0 bases at J, with 16 bases between the two ends.